The T cell receptor beta chain described here comes from a study of technical replicates of blood from a handful of donors. J lost 2 bases, V lost 1 base, and 4 bases had no gene match. CDR1 and CDR2 from the germline V gene are LNHNV and YYDKDF (reference sequence). This CDR3 comprises 15 residues. Repertoires were generated with immunoSEQ multiplex PCR, while TCRdb's copy carries only in-frame clones and drops some. The sample has over 45,000 clones; 80% to 95% are singletons. The sample taken for sequencing was PBMCs. The receptor's source is a human donor in good health. Some clones in this sample may be carry-over from other donors' samples. The J gene is TRBJ1-1, the V gene TRBV15; 7 bases line up with TRBD1. The CDR3 reads CATSRVRQGNTEAFF. The CDR3 nucleotides read TGTGCCACCAGCAGAGTGAGACAGGGAAACACTGAAGCTTTCTTT.